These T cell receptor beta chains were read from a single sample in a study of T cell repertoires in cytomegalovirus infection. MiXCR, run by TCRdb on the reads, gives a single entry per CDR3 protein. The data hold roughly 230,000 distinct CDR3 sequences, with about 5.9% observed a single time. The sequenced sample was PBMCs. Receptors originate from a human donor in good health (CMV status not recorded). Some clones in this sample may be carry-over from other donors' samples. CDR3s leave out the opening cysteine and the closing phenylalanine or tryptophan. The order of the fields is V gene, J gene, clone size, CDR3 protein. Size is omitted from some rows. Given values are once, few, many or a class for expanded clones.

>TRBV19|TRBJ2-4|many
ASSVAKNIQY
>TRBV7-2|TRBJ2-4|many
ASSLSGGNIQY
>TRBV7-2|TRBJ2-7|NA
ASSSTGLVGGLSYEQY
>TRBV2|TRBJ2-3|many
ASNPDSGGTDTQY
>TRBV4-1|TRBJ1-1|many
AIRPTITGASEAF
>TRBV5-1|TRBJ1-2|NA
ASSLELLGGENYGYT
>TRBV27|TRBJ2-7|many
ASSLSAFRQGENPYEQY
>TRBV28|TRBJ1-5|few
ASIGVHSQPQH
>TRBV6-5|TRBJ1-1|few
ASSSLTGFPLAF
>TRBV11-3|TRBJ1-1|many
ASSPSTYTEAF
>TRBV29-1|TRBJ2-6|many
SVSRGSLSGANVLT
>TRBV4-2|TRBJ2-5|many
ASSQDSALRIETQY
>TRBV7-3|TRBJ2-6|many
ASSLRGGKRPGANVLT
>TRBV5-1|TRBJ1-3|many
ASSYNSQDSGNTIY
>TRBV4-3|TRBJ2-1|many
ASSQAEGGSYNEQF
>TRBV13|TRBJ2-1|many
ASSPPKTGTVQGEQF
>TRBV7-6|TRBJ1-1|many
ASSWQGETEAF
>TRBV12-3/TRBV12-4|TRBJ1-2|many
ASRTGQAYGYT
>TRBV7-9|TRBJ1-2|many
ASSLRDGSYGYT
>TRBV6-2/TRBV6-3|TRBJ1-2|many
ASSLTGGAGYGYT
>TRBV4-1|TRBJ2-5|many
ASSQAPSGGIGTQY
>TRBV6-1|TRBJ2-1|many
ATSWSEVNEQF
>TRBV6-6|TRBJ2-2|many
ASSYSPSGANTGELF
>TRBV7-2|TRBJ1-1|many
ASSLMGQGNTEAF
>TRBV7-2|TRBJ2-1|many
ASSLGASGGPEQF
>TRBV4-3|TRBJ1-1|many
ASSQDQGGLEAF
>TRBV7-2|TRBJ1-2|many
ASSLTVQATNYGYT
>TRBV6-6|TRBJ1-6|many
ASSYPDRVVSYNSPLH
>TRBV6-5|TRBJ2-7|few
ASRNGGAYEQY
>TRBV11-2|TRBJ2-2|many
ASSFRDRVTGELF
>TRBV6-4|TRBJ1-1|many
ASSDEMGGTEAF
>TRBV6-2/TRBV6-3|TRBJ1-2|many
ASSYYPAGIAVDGYT
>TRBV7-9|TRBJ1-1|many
ASSSGGGGTEAF
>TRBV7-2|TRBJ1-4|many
ASSPRDNEKLF
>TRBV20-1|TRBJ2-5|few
SALKAGGLGETQY
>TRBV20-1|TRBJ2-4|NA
SARLSSLAKNIQY
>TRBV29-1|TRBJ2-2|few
SVGQPNTGELF
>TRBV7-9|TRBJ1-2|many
ASSGTGAQGYGYT
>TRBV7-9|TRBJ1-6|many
ASSSATGGASSPLH
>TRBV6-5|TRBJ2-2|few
ASRPGWLGELF
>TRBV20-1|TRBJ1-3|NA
SASRPGTPGNTIY
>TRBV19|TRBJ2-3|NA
ASSIAWTTNTDTQY
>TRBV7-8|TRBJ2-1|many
ASSADRYNEQF
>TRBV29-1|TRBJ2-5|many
SVEHYQETQY
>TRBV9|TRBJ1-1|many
ASSPRNFNTEAF
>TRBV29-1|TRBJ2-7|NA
SVGPRRLEQY
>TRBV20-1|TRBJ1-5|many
SAREQHNQPQH
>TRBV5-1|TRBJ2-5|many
ASSLRGSKETQY
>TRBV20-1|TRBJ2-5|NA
SASRTVGETQY
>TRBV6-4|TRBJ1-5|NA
ASSDYADEPQH
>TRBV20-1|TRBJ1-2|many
SARDPRTGDYGYT
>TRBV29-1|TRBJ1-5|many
SVEFHRDLLFGPQH
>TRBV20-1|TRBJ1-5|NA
SAHSSYSNQPQH
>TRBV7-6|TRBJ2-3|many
ASSLVTGQGYGDTQY
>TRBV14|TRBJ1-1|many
ASSQDPWQSKAAF
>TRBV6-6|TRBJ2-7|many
ASSIDRGYEQY
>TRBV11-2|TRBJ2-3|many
ASSLTTGGPNTQY